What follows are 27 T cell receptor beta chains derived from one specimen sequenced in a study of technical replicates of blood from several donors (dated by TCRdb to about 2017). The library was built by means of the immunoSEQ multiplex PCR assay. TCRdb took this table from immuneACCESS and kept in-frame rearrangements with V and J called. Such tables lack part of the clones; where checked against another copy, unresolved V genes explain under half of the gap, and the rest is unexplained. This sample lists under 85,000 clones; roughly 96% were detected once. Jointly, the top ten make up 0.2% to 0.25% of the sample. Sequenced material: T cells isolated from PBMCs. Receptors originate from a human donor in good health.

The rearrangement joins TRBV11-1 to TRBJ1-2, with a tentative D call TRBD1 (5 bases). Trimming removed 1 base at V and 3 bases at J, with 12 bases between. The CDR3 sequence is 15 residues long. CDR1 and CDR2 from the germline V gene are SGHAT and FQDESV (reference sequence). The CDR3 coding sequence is TGTGCCAGCAGCTTAGGAATCCAGGGTCACTATGGCTACACCTTC. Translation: CASSLGIQGHYGYTF.

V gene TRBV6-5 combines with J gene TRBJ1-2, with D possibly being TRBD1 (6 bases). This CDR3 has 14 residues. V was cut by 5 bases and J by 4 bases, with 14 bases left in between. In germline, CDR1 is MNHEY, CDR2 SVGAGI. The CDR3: CASSPGHLFYGYTF. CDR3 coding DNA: TGTGCCAGCAGTCCGGGACACCTCTTCTATGGCTACACCTTC.

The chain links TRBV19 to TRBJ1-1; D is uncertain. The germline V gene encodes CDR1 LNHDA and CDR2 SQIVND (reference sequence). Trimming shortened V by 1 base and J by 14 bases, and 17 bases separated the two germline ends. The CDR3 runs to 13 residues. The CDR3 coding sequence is TGTGCCAGTAGTATAGCGGTCTACGGTCCCATCTTCTTT. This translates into CASSIAVYGPIFF. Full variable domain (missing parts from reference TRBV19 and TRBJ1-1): DGGITQSPKYLFRKEGQNVTLSCEQNLNHDAMYWYRQDPGQGLRLIYYSQIVNDFQKGDIAEGYSVSREKKESFPLTVTSAQKNPTAFYLCASSIAVYGPIFFGQGTRLTVV.

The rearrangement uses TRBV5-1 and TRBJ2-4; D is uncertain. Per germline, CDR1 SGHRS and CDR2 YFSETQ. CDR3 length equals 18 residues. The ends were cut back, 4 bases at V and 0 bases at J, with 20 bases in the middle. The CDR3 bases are TGCGCCAGCAGCCCCAACAGTACCGCCCTCCTAGCCAAAAACATTCAGTACTTC. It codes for CASSPNSTALLAKNIQYF.

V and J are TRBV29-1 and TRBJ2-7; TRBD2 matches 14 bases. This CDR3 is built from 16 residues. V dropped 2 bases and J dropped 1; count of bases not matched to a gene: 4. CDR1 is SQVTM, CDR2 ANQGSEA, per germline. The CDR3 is CSVERGLAGESYEQYF. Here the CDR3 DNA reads TGCAGCGTTGAACGGGGACTAGCGGGAGAGTCCTACGAGCAGTACTTC.

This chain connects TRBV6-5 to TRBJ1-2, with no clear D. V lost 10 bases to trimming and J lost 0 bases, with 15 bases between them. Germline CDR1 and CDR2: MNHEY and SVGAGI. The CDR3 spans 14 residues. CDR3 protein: CATAPMESNYGYTF. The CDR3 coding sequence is TGTGCCACAGCACCCATGGAGTCTAACTATGGCTACACCTTC.

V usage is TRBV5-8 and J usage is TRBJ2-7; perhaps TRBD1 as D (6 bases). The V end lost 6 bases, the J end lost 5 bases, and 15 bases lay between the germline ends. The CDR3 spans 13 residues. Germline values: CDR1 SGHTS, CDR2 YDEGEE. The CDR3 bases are TGTGCCAGCACCCGGCAGGGGCGCGACGAGCAGTACTTC. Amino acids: CASTRQGRDEQYF.

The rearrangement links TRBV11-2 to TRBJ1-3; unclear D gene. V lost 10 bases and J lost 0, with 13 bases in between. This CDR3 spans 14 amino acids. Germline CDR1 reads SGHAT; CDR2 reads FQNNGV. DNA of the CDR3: TGTGCCAACAGTGGAGCGCTCTCTGGAAACACCATATATTTT. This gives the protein CANSGALSGNTIYF.

The CDR3 nucleotides read TGTGCCAGCAGCTTGGCGACAGGGAGGTACGGCTACACCTTC. Its protein product is CASSLATGRYGYTF. The J gene is TRBJ1-2, the V gene TRBV5-6; 7 bases agree with TRBD1. V was clipped by 0 bases and J by 8 bases; unmatched bases: 7. CDR3 length equals 14 residues. The germline gives CDR1 SGHDT, CDR2 YYEEEE.

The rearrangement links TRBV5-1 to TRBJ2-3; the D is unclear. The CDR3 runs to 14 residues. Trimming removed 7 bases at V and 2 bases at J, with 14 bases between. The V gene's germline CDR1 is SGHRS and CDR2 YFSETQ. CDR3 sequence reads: CASSLHLNTDTQYF. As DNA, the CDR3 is TGCGCCAGCTCACTACACCTAAACACAGATACGCAGTATTTT.

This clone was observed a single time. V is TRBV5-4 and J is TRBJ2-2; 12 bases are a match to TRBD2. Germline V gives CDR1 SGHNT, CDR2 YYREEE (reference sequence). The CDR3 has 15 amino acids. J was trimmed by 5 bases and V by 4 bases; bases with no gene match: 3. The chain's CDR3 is CASSPLAGGTGELFF. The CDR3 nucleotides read TGTGCCAGCAGCCCACTAGCGGGAGGTACCGGGGAGCTGTTTTTT.

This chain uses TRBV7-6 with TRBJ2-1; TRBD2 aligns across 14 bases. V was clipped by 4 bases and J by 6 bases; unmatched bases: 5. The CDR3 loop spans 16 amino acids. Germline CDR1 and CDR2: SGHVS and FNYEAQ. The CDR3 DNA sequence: TGTGCCAGCAGCTACAGACTAGCGGGAGGGCTCAATGAGCAGTTCTTC. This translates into CASSYRLAGGLNEQFF.

CDR3 DNA sequence: TGCGCCAGCAGCCATAGGACAGGCCTAGCCAAAAACATTCAGTACTTC. This gives the protein CASSHRTGLAKNIQYF. The V and J genes are TRBV4-1 and TRBJ2-4; 7 nucleotides align to TRBD1. CDR1 is MGHRA and CDR2 is YSYEKL in the germline V gene. V lost 3 bases to trimming and J lost 0 bases; unmatched junction nucleotides: 5. This CDR3 is built from 16 residues.

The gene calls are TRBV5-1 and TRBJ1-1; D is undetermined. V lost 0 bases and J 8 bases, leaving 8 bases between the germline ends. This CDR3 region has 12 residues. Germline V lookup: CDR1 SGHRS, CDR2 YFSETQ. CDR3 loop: CASSLGPREAFF. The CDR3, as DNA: TGCGCCAGCAGCTTGGGGCCTAGGGAAGCTTTCTTT.

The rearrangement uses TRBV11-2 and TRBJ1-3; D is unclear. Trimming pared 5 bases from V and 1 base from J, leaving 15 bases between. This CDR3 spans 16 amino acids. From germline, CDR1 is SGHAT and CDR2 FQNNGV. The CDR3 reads CASSLPFSPSGNTIYF. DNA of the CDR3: TGTGCCAGCAGCCTTCCCTTTAGTCCATCTGGAAACACCATATATTTT.

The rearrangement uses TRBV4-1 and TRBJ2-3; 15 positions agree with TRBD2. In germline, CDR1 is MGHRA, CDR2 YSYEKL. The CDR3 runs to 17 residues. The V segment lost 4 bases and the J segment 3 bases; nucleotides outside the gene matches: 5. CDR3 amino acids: CASSRGLAGGRTDTQYF. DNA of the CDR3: TGCGCCAGCAGCCGCGGACTAGCGGGGGGGCGGACAGATACGCAGTATTTT.

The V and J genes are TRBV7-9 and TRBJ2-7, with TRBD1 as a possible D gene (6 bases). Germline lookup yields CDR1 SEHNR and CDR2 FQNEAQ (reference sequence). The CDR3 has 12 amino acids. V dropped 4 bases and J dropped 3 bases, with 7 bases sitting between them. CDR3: CASSSQGYEQYF. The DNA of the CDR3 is TGTGCCAGCAGCTCACAGGGCTACGAGCAGTACTTC.

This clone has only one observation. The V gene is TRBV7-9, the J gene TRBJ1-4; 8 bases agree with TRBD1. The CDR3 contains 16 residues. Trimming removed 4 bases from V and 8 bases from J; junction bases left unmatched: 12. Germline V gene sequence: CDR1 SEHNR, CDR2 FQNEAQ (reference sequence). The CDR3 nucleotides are TGTGCCAGCAGCTCGAGCGGACAGGGACTCGGGGAAAAACTGTTTTTT. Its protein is CASSSSGQGLGEKLFF.

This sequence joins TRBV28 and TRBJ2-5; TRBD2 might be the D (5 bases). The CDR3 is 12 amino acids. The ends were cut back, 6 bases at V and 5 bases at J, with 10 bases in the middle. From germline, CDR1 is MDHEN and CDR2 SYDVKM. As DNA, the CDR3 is TGTGCCAGCAGCCTTCCGGGGGAGACCCAGTACTTC. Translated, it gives CASSLPGETQYF.

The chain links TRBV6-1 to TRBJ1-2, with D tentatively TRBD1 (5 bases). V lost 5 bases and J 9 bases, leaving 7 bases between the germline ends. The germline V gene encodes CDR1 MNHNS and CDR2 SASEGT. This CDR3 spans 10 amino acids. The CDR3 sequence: CASSRGSYTF. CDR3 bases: TGTGCCAGCAGTAGGGGCAGCTACACCTTC.

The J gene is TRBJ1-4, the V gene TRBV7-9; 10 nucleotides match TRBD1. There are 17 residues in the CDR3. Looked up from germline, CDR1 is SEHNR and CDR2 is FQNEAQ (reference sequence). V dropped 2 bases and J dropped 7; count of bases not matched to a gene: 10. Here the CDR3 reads CASSLPRQGAIVEKLFF. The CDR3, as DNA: TGTGCCAGCAGCTTACCCCGACAGGGGGCGATCGTTGAAAAACTGTTTTTT. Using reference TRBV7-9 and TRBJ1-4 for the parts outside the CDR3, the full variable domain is DTGVSQNPRHKITKRGQNVTFRCDPISEHNRLYWYRQTLGQGPEFLTYFQNEAQLEKSRLLSDRFSAERPKGSFSTLEIQRTEQGDSAMYLCASSLPRQGAIVEKLFFGSGTQLSVL.

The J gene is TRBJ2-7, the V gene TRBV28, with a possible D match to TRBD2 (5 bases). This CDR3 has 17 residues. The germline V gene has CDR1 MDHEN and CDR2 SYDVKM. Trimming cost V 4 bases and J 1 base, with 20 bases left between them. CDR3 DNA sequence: TGTGCCAGCAGTTCACCCGGGGAACAGCGGACGTCCTACGAGCAGTACTTC. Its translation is CASSSPGEQRTSYEQYF.

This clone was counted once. The CDR3 coding sequence is TGTGCCAGCAGTTATCCAGGGAACTACAATGAGCAGTTCTTC. It yields the protein CASSYPGNYNEQFF. V gene TRBV28 combines with J gene TRBJ2-1; D perhaps matches TRBD1 (5 bases). Trimming removed 4 bases from V and 3 bases from J, with 10 bases in between. CDR1 is MDHEN and CDR2 is SYDVKM in the germline V gene. This CDR3 region has 14 residues.

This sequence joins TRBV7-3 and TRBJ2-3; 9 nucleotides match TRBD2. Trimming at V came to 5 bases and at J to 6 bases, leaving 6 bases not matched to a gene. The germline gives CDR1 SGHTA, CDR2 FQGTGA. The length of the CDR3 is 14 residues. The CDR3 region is CASSKGLASDTQYF. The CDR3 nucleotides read TGTGCCAGCAGCAAGGGACTAGCATCCGATACGCAGTATTTT.

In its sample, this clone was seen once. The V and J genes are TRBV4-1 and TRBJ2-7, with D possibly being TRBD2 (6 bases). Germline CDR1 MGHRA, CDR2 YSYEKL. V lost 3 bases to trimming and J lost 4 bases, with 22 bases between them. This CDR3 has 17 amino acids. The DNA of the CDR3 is TGCGCCAGCAGCCAGGGGACTGTACTTTTAAGGGATTACGAGCAGTACTTC. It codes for CASSQGTVLLRDYEQYF.

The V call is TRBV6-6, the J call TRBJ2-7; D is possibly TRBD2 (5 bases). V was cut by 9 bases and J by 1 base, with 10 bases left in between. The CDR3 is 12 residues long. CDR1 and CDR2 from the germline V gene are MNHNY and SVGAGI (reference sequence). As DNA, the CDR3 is TGTGCCAGTAATTCGGGGTCCTACGAGCAGTACTTC. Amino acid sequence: CASNSGSYEQYF.

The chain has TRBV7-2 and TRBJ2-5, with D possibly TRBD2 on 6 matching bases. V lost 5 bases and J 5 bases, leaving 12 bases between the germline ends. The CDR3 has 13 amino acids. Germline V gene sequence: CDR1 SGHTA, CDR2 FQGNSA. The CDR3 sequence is CASSRMRDETQYF. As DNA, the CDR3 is TGTGCCAGCAGCAGGATGCGGGATGAGACCCAGTACTTC.